This T cell receptor beta chain is drawn from a study of T cell clonotyping in hematopoietic cell transplantation. Turning to the study itself: Recipients' pretransplant samples followed cytoreduction. General study results and limits: After transplant, recipient diversity fell while pathologically expanded clonotypes grew through day 180.

For this clone: Its target is unknown.

Time point meaning: recipient sample about 28 days before transplant, after cytoreduction. Sequencing was performed with immunoSEQ multiplex PCR; in TCRdb, only in-frame clones are kept and a portion is missing. Among around 21,000 clones listed, roughly 90% were seen once. Sequences were derived from peripheral blood mononuclear cells, sampled before stem cell transplant. The receptor's source is a man younger than 35 with biphenotypic leukemia. Some clones in this sample may be carry-over from other donors' samples.

This CDR3 is CAWRQYRGRGTDTQYF. DNA of the CDR3: TGTGCCTGGCGACAGTACAGGGGGAGAGGGACAGATACGCAGTATTTT. The chain has TRBV30 and TRBJ2-3; TRBD1 aligns across 8 bases. CDR1 is GTSNPN, CDR2 SVGIG, per germline (reference sequence). CDR3 length: 16 amino acids. The J segment lost 3 bases and the V segment lost 5 bases, leaving 13 bases of the junction unmatched. Combining the CDR3 with reference TRBV30 and TRBJ2-3 gives the whole variable domain SQTIHQWPATLVQPVGSPLSLECTVEGTSNPNLYWYRQAAGRGLQLLFYSVGIGQISSEVPQNLSASRPQDRQFILSSKKLLLSDSGFYLCAWRQYRGRGTDTQYFGPGTRLTVL.